This T cell receptor (beta chain) was identified in a study of CD8+ T cells in alopecia areata. For the study at large: The study gave tofacitinib for 6 to 18 months, then 6 months off drug.

With respect to this clone: Its antigen is unidentified. An end of the junction differs from the germline gene, which may be a read error.

Alopecia areata patients had lesional scalp punch biopsies and peripheral blood taken from them. Study results and limitations: Compared with normal scalp, lesional scalp had higher clonality and more expanded CD8+ clones.

Once RNA had been extracted, it was reverse transcribed into cDNA to act as the sequencing template. Sequenced by immunoSEQ multiplex PCR; TCRdb stores in-frame clones only, minus some. The data contain under 7,500 clones, about 70% of them singletons. The receptor was isolated from a human donor with alopecia areata. The sample here was skin, taken at week 0.

The CDR3 bases are TGTGCCAACAGCCGATTGGGCGGACGGCGGTGGAACACCGGGGAGCTGTTTTTT. It codes for CANSRLGGRRWNTGELFF. This rearrangement joins TRBV7-2 to TRBJ2-2; D is uncertain. In germline, CDR1 is SGHTA, CDR2 FQGNSA. The CDR3 runs 18 residues.